The 30 T cell receptor beta chains listed next were all sequenced from one sample in a study of human T cells and chemical hapten exposure. TCRdb reprocessed the RACE reads with MiXCR, giving one entry per CDR3 protein. The data hold 190,000 or so distinct CDR3 sequences, with 24% observed a single time. Time point meaning: patch test 3, about 24 weeks after DPC sensitization. The treatment is: therapeutic diphenylcyclopropenone sensitization with weekly scalp DPC. Sample: whole blood, taken in connection with sensitization to the hapten diphenylcyclopropenone (DPC). The source is a woman aged 40 to 49 with alopecia areata. Some clones in this sample may be carry-over from other donors' samples.

This clonotype was seen more than once but under ten times. The junction shows a germline mismatch at one end, possibly a read error. The rearrangement joins TRBV4-3 to TRBJ1-1, with a tentative D call TRBD1 (6 bases). This CDR3 is built from 17 residues. The germline V gene has CDR1 LGHNA and CDR2 YSLEER. CDR3: CASSQDPAGAYNSEAFF. DNA of the CDR3: TGCGCCAGCAGCCAAGACCCAGCAGGGGCTTACAACAGTGAAGCTTTCTTT.

The genes are TRBV29-1 and TRBJ1-1, with TRBD1 matching over 10 bases. The CDR3 has 14 residues. Germline V gene lookup returns CDR1 SQVTM and CDR2 ANQGSEA. V gave up 5 bases and J gave up 6 bases; unmatched junction bases: 9. For the CDR3, the DNA is TGCAGCGTTCAGGACAGGGGGTGGAGGGCTGAAGCTTTCTTT. Amino acids: CSVQDRGWRAEAFF.

This clonotype was observed a few times. The J gene is TRBJ2-3, the V gene TRBV20-1; D might be TRBD1 or TRBD2, each matching 6 bases. Germline CDR1 reads DFQATT; CDR2 reads SNEGSKA (reference sequence). This CDR3 has 15 amino acids. V lost 5 bases and J lost 0, with 15 bases in between. The CDR3 coding sequence is TGCAGTGCTTACCCGGGGGCGGGTAGCACAGATACGCAGTATTTT. Amino acids: CSAYPGAGSTDTQYF.

The CDR3 region has the DNA TGTGCCAGCAGCGTAGGGGGACAGGGGGGCTCACCCCTCCACTTT. It encodes CASSVGGQGGSPLHF. This sequence joins TRBV9 and TRBJ1-6, with 11 nucleotides matching TRBD1. The V and J ends lost 0 bases and 10 bases, in that order; junction bases with no gene match: 3. Germline V lookup: CDR1 SGDLS, CDR2 YYNGEE. There are 15 residues in the CDR3.

The rearrangement links TRBV20-1 to TRBJ2-1; TRBD2 agrees at 10 bases. V was clipped by 4 bases and J by 8 bases; unmatched bases: 11. The germline V gene encodes CDR1 DFQATT and CDR2 SNEGSKA (reference sequence). The length of the CDR3 is 15 residues. CDR3 region: CSATQLAGNGDEQFF. The CDR3, as DNA: TGCAGTGCTACTCAACTAGCGGGAAATGGTGATGAGCAGTTCTTC.

The chain uses TRBV7-8 and TRBJ1-5; 7 bases map to TRBD1. Germline V gives CDR1 SGHVS, CDR2 FQNEAQ. The CDR3 loop spans 15 amino acids. The V and J ends lost 5 bases and 0 bases, in that order; junction bases with no gene match: 4. The CDR3 region has the DNA TGTGCCAGCAGCACACAGGGGTATAGCAATCAGCCCCAGCATTTT. Its protein product is CASSTQGYSNQPQHF.

The chain carries TRBV5-1 and TRBJ2-3; 11 nucleotides agree with TRBD2. This CDR3 comprises 17 residues. The V segment lost 4 bases and the J segment 3 bases; nucleotides outside the gene matches: 10. Germline assignment: CDR1 SGHRS and CDR2 YFSETQ. The CDR3 reads CASSAKLTSGSTDTQYF. CDR3 nucleotides: TGCGCCAGCAGCGCTAAGCTAACTAGCGGGAGTACAGATACGCAGTATTTT.

This clonotype was detected once. V usage is TRBV7-2 and J usage is TRBJ1-5; tentative D call: TRBD1 (6 bases). Per the germline V gene, CDR1 is SGHTA and CDR2 is FQGNSA. The CDR3 length is 12 residues. V was trimmed by 2 bases and J by 9 bases, leaving 8 bases between them. DNA for the CDR3: TGTGCCAGCAGCTTACAGACAGGGCCCCAGCATTTT. It codes for CASSLQTGPQHF.

The chain carries TRBV20-1 and TRBJ2-2; 9 bases agree with TRBD1. CDR3 length equals 15 residues. V dropped 5 bases and J dropped 6; count of bases not matched to a gene: 10. Germline V CDR1 and CDR2: DFQATT, SNEGSKA (reference sequence). CDR3 protein: CSASNPGTGSGELFF. The CDR3 DNA is TGCAGTGCTTCAAATCCGGGGACAGGGTCCGGGGAGCTGTTTTTT.

This clonotype occurred a few times. The chain combines TRBV29-1 with TRBJ1-1; D might be TRBD1 (5 bases). V was trimmed by 4 bases and J by 1 base, leaving 10 bases between them. The CDR3 runs to 13 residues. CDR1 and CDR2 (germline): SQVTM, ANQGSEA. CDR3 in DNA: TGCAGCGTTGGGGGCAGGGAGAACACTGAAGCTTTCTTT. Its protein is CSVGGRENTEAFF.

Only a few counts were recorded for this clonotype. This chain uses TRBV7-2 with TRBJ2-1, with D maybe TRBD1 (5 bases). Germline V gene data show CDR1 as SGHTA and CDR2 as FQGNSA. This CDR3 has 13 amino acids. Trimming cost V 8 bases and J 5 bases, with 13 bases left between them. The CDR3 protein is CASQLQVDNEQFF. The CDR3 coding sequence is TGTGCCAGCCAATTACAGGTTGACAATGAGCAGTTCTTC. The full variable domain, its missing parts supplied by reference TRBV7-2 and TRBJ2-1, is GAGVSQSPSNKVTEKGKDVELRCDPISGHTALYWYRQSLGQGLEFLIYFQGNSAPDKSGLPSDRFSAERTGGSVSTLTIQRTQQEDSAVYLCASQLQVDNEQFFGPGTRLTVL.

The rearrangement uses TRBV7-9 and TRBJ2-7, with no clear D. Trimming removed 9 bases from V and 7 bases from J, with 13 bases in between. CDR3 size: 11 residues. Germline lookup yields CDR1 SEHNR and CDR2 FQNEAQ (reference sequence). The CDR3 sequence: CASHNLREQYF. The CDR3 bases are TGTGCCAGTCACAACCTTAGGGAGCAGTACTTC.

The sample holds a few counts of this clonotype. The chain recombines TRBV6-5 with TRBJ1-3; 11 bases line up with TRBD1. Trimming cost V 6 bases and J 7 bases; bases outside gene matches: 5. The CDR3 is 14 residues long. Looked up from germline, CDR1 is MNHEY and CDR2 is SVGAGI. Here the CDR3 reads CASSHRDRGNTIYF. Written as DNA, the CDR3 is TGTGCCAGCAGCCACCGGGACAGGGGGAACACCATATATTTT.

This clonotype was detected only a few times. J is TRBJ1-1 and V is TRBV12-3 or TRBV12-4, with TRBD1 as a possible D gene (5 bases). Trimming shortened V by 3 bases and J by 0 bases, and 8 bases separated the two germline ends. The CDR3 runs 14 residues. The CDR3 loop reads CASSLRGLNTEAFF. The CDR3 DNA reads TGTGCCAGCAGTTTGAGGGGACTGAACACTGAAGCTTTCTTT.

V usage is TRBV14 and J usage is TRBJ1-2, with 9 bases aligning to TRBD1. This CDR3 comprises 16 residues. After removal of 3 bases from V and 4 bases from J, the junction contained 9 bases not matched to a gene. From germline, CDR1 is SGHDN and CDR2 FVKESK. CDR3 residues: CASSQGQGILTYGYTF. CDR3 nucleotides: TGTGCCAGCAGCCAGGGACAGGGAATCCTTACCTATGGCTACACCTTC.

This chain links TRBV7-2 with TRBJ1-5; D is unresolved. This CDR3 has 15 residues. The germline CDR1 and CDR2 sequences are SGHTA and FQGNSA. Trimming pared 0 bases from V and 6 bases from J, leaving 12 bases between. CDR3 amino acids: CASSLASGYAQPQHF. CDR3 DNA sequence: TGTGCCAGCAGCTTAGCATCGGGGTATGCTCAGCCCCAGCATTTT.

This clonotype has at least ten counts. The rearrangement joins TRBV27 to TRBJ2-2; TRBD2 matches 9 bases. This CDR3 spans 18 amino acids. CDR1 and CDR2 from the germline V gene are MNHEY and SMNVEV (reference sequence). J lost 0 bases, V lost 1 base, and 6 bases had no gene match. The CDR3 loop reads CASSLFSGRTANTGELFF. Written as DNA, the CDR3 is TGTGCCAGCAGTTTATTTAGCGGGAGAACGGCGAACACCGGGGAGCTGTTTTTT.

The chain has TRBV15 and TRBJ2-5; no clear D gene. The CDR3 totals 14 residues. The V end was cut by 1 base, the J end by 3 bases, with 9 bases between. Germline assignment: CDR1 LNHNV and CDR2 YYDKDF (reference sequence). The DNA of the CDR3 is TGTGCCACCAGCAGAGGAATACGCGAAGAGACCCAGTACTTC. Residues: CATSRGIREETQYF.

This rearrangement joins TRBV7-9 to TRBJ1-4, with 7 bases matching TRBD1. V shed 5 bases, J shed 5 bases, and the junction held 8 bases outside the gene matches. This CDR3 spans 15 amino acids. Germline-derived CDR1 and CDR2 are SEHNR and FQNEAQ (reference sequence). The CDR3 here is CASSPGTVQNEKLFF. The CDR3 coding sequence is TGTGCCAGCAGCCCCGGGACAGTTCAGAATGAAAAACTGTTTTTT. Drawing the rest from reference TRBV7-9 and TRBJ1-4, the complete variable domain is DTGVSQNPRHKITKRGQNVTFRCDPISEHNRLYWYRQTLGQGPEFLTYFQNEAQLEKSRLLSDRFSAERPKGSFSTLEIQRTEQGDSAMYLCASSPGTVQNEKLFFGSGTQLSVL.

The chain carries TRBV7-2 and TRBJ2-3, with D possibly being TRBD1 or TRBD2 (5 bases each). CDR3 length: 14 amino acids. V lost 6 bases, J lost 0 bases, and 10 bases lay in between. Germline V CDR1 and CDR2: SGHTA, FQGNSA. CDR3 in amino acids: CASRAGASTDTQYF. CDR3 in DNA: TGTGCCAGCAGGGCCGGGGCGAGCACAGATACGCAGTATTTT.

This clonotype was observed a few times. The chain couples TRBV28 to TRBJ2-7; the match to TRBD2 covers 7 bases. The CDR3 is 16 residues long. The germline V gene has CDR1 MDHEN and CDR2 SYDVKM. The trim removed 3 bases at V and 0 bases at J, leaving 8 bases unmatched. CDR3 sequence reads: CASSLDLAASSYEQYF. As DNA, the CDR3 is TGTGCCAGCAGTTTGGACCTAGCGGCGAGCTCCTACGAGCAGTACTTC.

This sequence joins TRBV20-1 and TRBJ1-6; D remains ambiguous. The V end was cut by 7 bases, the J end by 5 bases, with 6 bases between. The V gene's germline CDR1 is DFQATT and CDR2 SNEGSKA (reference sequence). The CDR3 sequence is 11 residues long. CDR3 DNA: TGCAGTGTAGACGATAATTCACCCCTCCACTTT. Its translation is CSVDDNSPLHF.

The rearrangement joins TRBV12-3 or TRBV12-4 to TRBJ2-1; 8 bases fit TRBD2. The CDR3 length is 13 residues. Trimming removed 10 bases from V and 8 bases from J; junction bases left unmatched: 10. The CDR3 region has the DNA TGTGCCATCGGGAGGGGGGGTGGCTATGAGCAGTTCTTC. It encodes CAIGRGGGYEQFF.

The gene calls are TRBV19 and TRBJ2-3, with TRBD2 identical over 7 bases. V was pared by 5 bases and J by 1 base, with 6 bases of the junction left unmatched. This CDR3 has 15 residues. Germline-derived CDR1 and CDR2 are LNHDA and SQIVND (reference sequence). CDR3 sequence (DNA): TGTGCCAGTAGTCCGCTAGCGGCTCGCACAGATACGCAGTATTTT. It translates to CASSPLAARTDTQYF.

The rearrangement joins TRBV19 to TRBJ2-7; D remains unclear. Trimming removed 7 bases at V and 5 bases at J, with 24 bases between. There are 16 residues in the CDR3. Germline CDR1 LNHDA, CDR2 SQIVND (reference sequence). The CDR3 DNA sequence: TGTGCCAGTACCAATATTGGATCTGCCCGTGTCCACGAGCAGTACTTC. As protein: CASTNIGSARVHEQYF.

This clonotype was recorded a few times. J is TRBJ1-2 and V is TRBV29-1; no definite D call. The length of the CDR3 is 12 residues. With 3 bases removed from V and 1 base from J, the gap between germline ends came to 6 bases. Per the germline V gene, CDR1 is SQVTM and CDR2 is ANQGSEA. The CDR3 nucleotides read TGCAGCGTTGAGGCAGTTAACTATGGCTACACCTTC. Translation: CSVEAVNYGYTF. Variable domain in full (rest from reference TRBV29-1 and TRBJ1-2): SAVISQKPSRDICQRGTSLTIQCQVDSQVTMMFWYRQQPGQSLTLIATANQGSEATYESGFVIDKFPISRPNLTFSTLTVSNMSPEDSSIYLCSVEAVNYGYTFGSGTRLTVV.

The table lists this clonotype with a few counts. For the CDR3, the DNA is TGCGCCAGCAGCCAAGACTTGAACCCCACCGAGCAGTACTTC. As protein: CASSQDLNPTEQYF. This chain joins TRBV4-1 and TRBJ2-7; no reliable D call. V was clipped by 0 bases and J by 6 bases, with 12 bases between them. The CDR3 has 14 amino acids. Germline V gives CDR1 MGHRA, CDR2 YSYEKL.

J is TRBJ1-6 and V is TRBV18; tentative D call: TRBD1 (5 bases). The germline V gene encodes CDR1 KGHSH and CDR2 LQKENI. Trimming stripped 6 bases from V and 6 bases from J, with 12 bases between. The length of the CDR3 is 14 residues. CDR3 sequence reads: CASSPGPRNSPLHF. Here the CDR3 DNA reads TGTGCCAGCTCGCCGGGACCCCGTAATTCACCCCTCCACTTT.

V is TRBV4-3 and J is TRBJ2-5; a possible D gene is TRBD1 (5 bases). CDR1 and CDR2 (germline): LGHNA, YSLEER. The CDR3 totals 14 residues. V lost 3 bases, J lost 1 base, and 9 bases lay in between. The CDR3 sequence is CASSQTESQETQYF. The CDR3 region has the DNA TGCGCCAGCAGCCAGACAGAGTCCCAAGAGACCCAGTACTTC.

V usage is TRBV4-2 and J usage is TRBJ2-7, with a possible D match to TRBD1 (5 bases). The CDR3 sequence is 16 residues long. Germline V gene lookup returns CDR1 LGHNA and CDR2 YNFKEQ. V lost 0 bases to trimming and J lost 0 bases, with 12 bases between them. CDR3 DNA: TGTGCCAGCAGCCAAGAGAGTGGGGCAGACTCCTACGAGCAGTACTTC. Its translation is CASSQESGADSYEQYF.